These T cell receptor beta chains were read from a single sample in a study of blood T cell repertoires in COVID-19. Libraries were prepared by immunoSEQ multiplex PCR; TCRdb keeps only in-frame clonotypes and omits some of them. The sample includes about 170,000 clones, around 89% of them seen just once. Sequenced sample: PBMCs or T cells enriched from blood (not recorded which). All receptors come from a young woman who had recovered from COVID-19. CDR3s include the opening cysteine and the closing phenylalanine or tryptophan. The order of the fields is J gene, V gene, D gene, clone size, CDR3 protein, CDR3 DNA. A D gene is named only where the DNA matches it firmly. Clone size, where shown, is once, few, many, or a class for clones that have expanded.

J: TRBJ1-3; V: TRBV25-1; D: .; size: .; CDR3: CASSGPQGPGNTIYF; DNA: TGTGCCAGCAGCGGACCCCAGGGTCCTGGAAACACCATATATTTT
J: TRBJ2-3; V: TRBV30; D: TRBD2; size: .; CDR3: CAWSLGSGLGTTDTQYF; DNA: TGTGCCTGGAGTCTCGGGTCGGGACTAGGGACCACAGATACGCAGTATTTT
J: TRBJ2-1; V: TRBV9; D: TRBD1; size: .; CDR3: CASSVTGTGYGTSRDEQFF; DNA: TGTGCCAGCAGCGTAACCGGGACAGGGTATGGGACTTCCCGGGATGAGCAGTTCTTC
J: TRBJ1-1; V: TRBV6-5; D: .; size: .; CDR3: CATKEVRAFF; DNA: TGTGCCACCAAGGAGGTTCGGGCTTTCTTT
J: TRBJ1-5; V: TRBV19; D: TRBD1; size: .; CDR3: CASSPNGDRGGQPQHF; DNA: TGTGCCAGTAGCCCCAACGGGGACAGGGGAGGTCAGCCCCAGCATTTT
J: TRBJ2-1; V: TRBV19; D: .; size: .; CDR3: CASSNEGYNEQFF; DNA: TGTGCCAGTAGTAACGAGGGTTACAATGAGCAGTTCTTC
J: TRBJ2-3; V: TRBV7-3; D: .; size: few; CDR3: CASNDGLTDTQYF; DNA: TGTGCCAGCAACGACGGACTGACAGATACGCAGTATTTT
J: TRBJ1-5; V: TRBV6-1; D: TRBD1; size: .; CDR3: CASSEVTGGQPQHF; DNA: TGTGCCAGCAGTGAAGTTACAGGGGGCCAGCCCCAGCATTTT
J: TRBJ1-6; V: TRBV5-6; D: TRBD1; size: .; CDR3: CASSSGTGLYNSPLHF; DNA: TGTGCCAGCAGCTCCGGGACAGGACTCTATAATTCACCCCTCCACTTT
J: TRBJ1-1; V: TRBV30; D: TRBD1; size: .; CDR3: CAWWAARGRTEAFF; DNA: TGTGCCTGGTGGGCGGCCAGGGGGCGGACTGAAGCTTTCTTT
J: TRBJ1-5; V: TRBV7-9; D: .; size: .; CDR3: CASSSGGQGQPQHF; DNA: TGTGCCAGCAGCTCCGGGGGGCAAGGTCAGCCCCAGCATTTT
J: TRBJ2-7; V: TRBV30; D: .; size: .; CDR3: CAWSTGGRNEQYF; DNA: TGTGCCTGGAGTACCGGGGGTAGGAACGAGCAGTACTTC
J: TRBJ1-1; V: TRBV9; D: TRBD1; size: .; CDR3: CASSVLTGGGEAFF; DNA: TGTGCCAGCAGCGTATTGACAGGGGGCGGTGAAGCTTTCTTT
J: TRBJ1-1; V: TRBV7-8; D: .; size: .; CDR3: CASSSAVNTEAFF; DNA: TGTGCCAGCAGCTCTGCGGTGAACACTGAAGCTTTCTTT
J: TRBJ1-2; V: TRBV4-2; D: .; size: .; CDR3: CASSQSDYGYTF; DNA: TGTGCCAGCAGCCAGAGCGACTATGGCTACACCTTC
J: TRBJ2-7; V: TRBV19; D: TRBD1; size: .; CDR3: CASSIGQGGYEQYF; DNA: TGTGCCAGTAGTATTGGACAGGGGGGCTACGAGCAGTACTTC
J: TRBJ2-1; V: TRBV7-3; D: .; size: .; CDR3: CASSSSQLATQFF; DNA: TGTGCCAGCAGCTCAAGTCAACTAGCTACGCAGTTCTTC
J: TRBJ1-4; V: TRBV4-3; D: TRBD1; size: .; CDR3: CASSQGRGTGGDEKLFF; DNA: TGCGCCAGCAGCCAAGGAAGGGGAACAGGGGGCGACGAAAAACTGTTTTTT
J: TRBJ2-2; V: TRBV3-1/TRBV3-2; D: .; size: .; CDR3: CASSKGRRGATTGELFF; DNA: TGTGCCAGCAGCAAGGGCCGTCGGGGGGCCACAACCGGGGAGCTGTTTTTT
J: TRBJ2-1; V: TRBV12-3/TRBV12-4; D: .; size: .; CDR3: CASSLGGNEQFF; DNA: TGTGCCAGCAGTTTGGGGGGCAATGAGCAGTTCTTC
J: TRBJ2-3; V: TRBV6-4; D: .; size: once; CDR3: CASSDRPGGEGTDTQYF; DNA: TGTGCCAGCAGTGACCGCCCAGGAGGGGAGGGCACAGATACGCAGTATTTT
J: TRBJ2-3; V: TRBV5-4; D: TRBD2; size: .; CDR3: CASSLGTSGRALTDTQYF; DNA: TGTGCCAGCAGCTTGGGGACTAGCGGGAGGGCCCTCACAGATACGCAGTATTTT
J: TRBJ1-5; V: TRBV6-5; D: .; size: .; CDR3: CASTYQGSHQPQHF; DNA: TGTGCCAGCACCTACCAGGGTTCCCATCAGCCCCAGCATTTT
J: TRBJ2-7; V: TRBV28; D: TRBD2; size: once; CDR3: CASRGAGGFGYEQYF; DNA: TGTGCCAGCAGAGGAGCGGGAGGATTCGGATACGAGCAGTACTTC
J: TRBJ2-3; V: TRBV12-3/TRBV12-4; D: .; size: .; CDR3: CASSFGGADTQYF; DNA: TGTGCCAGCAGTTTCGGCGGGGCAGATACGCAGTATTTT
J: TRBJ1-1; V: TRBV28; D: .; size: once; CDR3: CASRETGRVETEAFF; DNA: TGTGCCAGCAGGGAGACCGGGAGGGTTGAAACTGAAGCTTTCTTT
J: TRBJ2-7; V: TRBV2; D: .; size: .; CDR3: CAIAGSQYEQYF; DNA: TGTGCCATAGCCGGGTCTCAGTACGAGCAGTACTTC
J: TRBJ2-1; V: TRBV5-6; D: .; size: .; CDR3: CASSPGDEQFF; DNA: TGTGCCAGCAGCCCCGGGGATGAGCAGTTCTTC
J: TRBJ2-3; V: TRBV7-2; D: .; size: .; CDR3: CASSLSGDTQYF; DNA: TGTGCCAGCAGCTTATCGGGAGATACGCAGTATTTT
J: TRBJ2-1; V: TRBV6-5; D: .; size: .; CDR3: CASSYSSGQQEQFF; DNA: TGTGCCAGCAGTTACTCGTCCGGACAGCAAGAGCAGTTCTTC
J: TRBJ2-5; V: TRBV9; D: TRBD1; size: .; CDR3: CASSTTGSHGDQYF; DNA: TGTGCCAGCAGCACGACAGGGTCCCACGGGGACCAGTACTTC
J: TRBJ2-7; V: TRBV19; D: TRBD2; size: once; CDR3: CASSAGGAYEQYF; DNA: TGTGCCAGTAGTGCTGGGGGGGCCTACGAGCAGTACTTC
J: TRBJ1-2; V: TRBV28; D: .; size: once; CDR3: CASSPQAGFRGGYTF; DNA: TGTGCCAGCAGCCCCCAGGCCGGTTTTCGGGGAGGCTACACCTTC
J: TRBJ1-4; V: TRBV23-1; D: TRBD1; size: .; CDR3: CASSQSLGQGREKLFF; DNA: TGCGCCAGCAGTCAATCGTTGGGACAGGGAAGGGAAAAACTGTTTTTT
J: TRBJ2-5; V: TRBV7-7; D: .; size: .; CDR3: CASSRRLQETQYF; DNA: TGTGCTAGCAGCAGGAGGCTCCAAGAGACCCAGTACTTC
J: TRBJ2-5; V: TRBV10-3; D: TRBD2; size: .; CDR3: CAISGTSGRSGETQYF; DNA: TGTGCCATCAGTGGGACTAGCGGGAGGTCTGGGGAGACCCAGTACTTC
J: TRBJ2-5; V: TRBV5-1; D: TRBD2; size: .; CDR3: CASTYLAGVGETQYF; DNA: TGCGCCAGCACGTATTTAGCGGGAGTAGGGGAGACCCAGTACTTC
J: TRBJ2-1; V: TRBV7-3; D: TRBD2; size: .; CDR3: CASSLAGANEQFF; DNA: TGTGCCAGCAGCTTAGCGGGAGCAAATGAGCAGTTCTTC
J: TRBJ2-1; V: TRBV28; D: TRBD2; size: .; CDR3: CASSYRLAGGLTQFF; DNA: TGTGCCAGCAGCTACCGACTAGCGGGAGGGCTTACCCAGTTCTTC
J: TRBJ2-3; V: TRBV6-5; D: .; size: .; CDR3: CASSSGEVTDTQYF; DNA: TGTGCCAGCAGTTCCGGGGAGGTCACAGATACGCAGTATTTT
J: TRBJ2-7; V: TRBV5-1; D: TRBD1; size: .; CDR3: CASSQDRGEQYF; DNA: TGCGCCAGCAGCCAAGACAGGGGCGAGCAGTACTTC
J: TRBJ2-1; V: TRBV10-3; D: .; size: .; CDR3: CAISELSYEQFF; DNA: TGTGCCATCAGTGAATTAAGCTATGAGCAGTTCTTC
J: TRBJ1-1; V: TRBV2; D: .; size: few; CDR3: CASTGEMNTEAFF; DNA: TGTGCCAGCACGGGAGAGATGAACACTGAAGCTTTCTTT
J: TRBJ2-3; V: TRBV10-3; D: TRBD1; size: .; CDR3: CAISGTGGAGTDTQYF; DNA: TGTGCCATCAGTGGGACAGGGGGCGCGGGCACAGATACGCAGTATTTT
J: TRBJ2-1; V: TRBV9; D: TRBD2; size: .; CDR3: CASSADSGIRRNEQFF; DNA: TGTGCCAGCAGTGCAGATAGCGGGATTAGGCGCAATGAGCAGTTCTTC
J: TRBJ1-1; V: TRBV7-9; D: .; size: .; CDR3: CASTSPPGLTEAFF; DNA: TGTGCCAGCACCTCCCCACCGGGGTTAACTGAAGCTTTCTTT
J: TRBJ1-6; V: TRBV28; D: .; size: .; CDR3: CASNVPGSPLHF; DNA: TGTGCCAGCAACGTCCCGGGTTCACCCCTCCACTTT
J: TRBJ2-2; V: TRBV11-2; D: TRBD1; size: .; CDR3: CASSLGQGTGELFF; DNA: TGTGCCAGCAGCTTAGGACAGGGCACCGGGGAGCTGTTTTTT
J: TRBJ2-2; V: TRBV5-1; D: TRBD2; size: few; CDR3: CASSLSGETGELFF; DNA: TGCGCCAGCAGCTTAAGCGGGGAGACCGGGGAGCTGTTTTTT
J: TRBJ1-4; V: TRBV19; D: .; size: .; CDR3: CASSIGRGYEKLFF; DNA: TGTGCCAGTAGTATAGGCAGGGGATATGAAAAACTGTTTTTT
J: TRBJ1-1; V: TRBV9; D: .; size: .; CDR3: CASSVGGTGWSEAFF; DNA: TGTGCCAGCAGCGTAGGCGGAACAGGGTGGTCTGAAGCTTTCTTT